The sequence of this TCR beta chain was determined in a study of breast tumors, draining lymph nodes, adjacent tissues. Breast cancer patients provided tissue from their axillary draining lymph nodes. This CDR3 is 13 amino acids long. The V end was cut by 4 bases, the J end by 7 bases, with 13 bases between. Germline V gene sequence: CDR1 SNHLY, CDR2 FYNNEI. TCRdb used MiXCR to reprocess the multiplex PCR reads, holding one entry per CDR3 protein. The data hold some 120,000 distinct CDR3 sequences, with 20% to 25% observed a single time. This clonotype was found many times. The antigen remains unidentified. Whole-study findings and limits: That most tumor T cells come from lymph nodes remained unproven. Most tumor T cells seemingly derive from lymph node, then expand in tumor. Compared with basal-like, luminal-like tumors shared significantly more repertoire with nontumor tissue.

Material for sequencing was axillary lymph node tissue. This chain connects TRBV2 to TRBJ2-5; D is undetermined. The receptor was isolated from a female donor with breast cancer. Some clones in this sample may be carry-over from other donors' samples. This CDR3 is CASSAGPTWTQYF. DNA of the CDR3: TGTGCCAGCAGTGCCGGACCTACGTGGACCCAGTACTTC.